This T cell receptor beta chain was retrieved from a study of shared clonotypes between healthy human individuals. Study conclusions and caveats: Though the depth was large, rarefaction showed that sorted-subset sequencing was incomplete.

Concerning this clone: Its target is not known.

Trimming pared 4 bases from V and 0 bases from J, leaving 13 bases between. The length of the CDR3 is 16 residues. Germline V lookup: CDR1 MGHRA, CDR2 YSYEKL. The data were produced by immunoSEQ multiplex PCR, yet TCRdb's version contains in-frame clones alone and is incomplete. The sample lists about 2,500,000 clones, more than 80% occurring once. Specimen: naive CD4+ T cells sorted from blood. Subset noted: CD45RA+ positively selected. This sequence joins TRBV4-1 and TRBJ1-5; D gene uncertain. This sequence originates from a man younger than 35 in good health. CDR3 in amino acids: CASSPGRAYSNQPQHF. DNA for the CDR3: TGCGCCAGCAGCCCCGGCCGGGCTTATAGCAATCAGCCCCAGCATTTT.